This T cell receptor (beta chain) was profiled in a study of brain metastases from non-small cell lung cancer. Study-wide findings and caveats: Paired brain metastases and primary tumors largely shared TCR repertoires. Expanded T-cell clones appeared in 60% to 80% of brain metastases over primaries.

The repertoire was sequenced with immunoSEQ multiplex PCR; TCRdb's copy has only in-frame clones and lacks some. The sample comprises 2,700 or so clones, around 83% of which are singletons, and around 4.5% rests with the top ten. This clone appeared once. Its matching antigen is unknown. At one of its ends the junction is not consistent with the germline gene, which may arise from a read error. Germline V gene lookup returns CDR1 LNHDA and CDR2 SQIVND (reference sequence). The length of the CDR3 is 14 residues. The sequencing input was primary lung tumor tissue. This clonotype was sampled from a donor at least 40 years old with non-small cell lung cancer. The genes are TRBV19 and TRBJ2-5; no clear D gene. In nucleotides, the CDR3 is TGTGCCAATAGTCCCCACGGTAGCCAAGAGACCCAGTACTTC. It yields the protein CANSPHGSQETQYF.